The source of this T cell receptor beta chain is a study of blood T cell repertoires in COVID-19. Study overall: Both acute and convalescent COVID-19 samples were obtained from the United States, Italy and Spain. From T cells, B-cell-depleted T cells, or PBMCs came the material, which was cDNA or gDNA.

Per germline, CDR1 MNHNY and CDR2 SVGAGI (reference sequence). Trimming at V came to 6 bases and at J to 2 bases, leaving 6 bases not matched to a gene. This CDR3 has 14 amino acids. As handled by the study authors: It was from reference gene primer amplification that nucleated cell counts were estimated. The table came from immunoSEQ multiplex PCR; TCRdb's copy has only in-frame clones and leaves some out. V and J calls and clone size are given by that table; D and trimming were obtained from the DNA. The top ten hold 3% to 4.5% of the sample, which has 200,000 to 300,000 clones, about 90% seen once.

Sequenced: peripheral blood. The chain carries TRBV6-6 and TRBJ2-7; 8 nucleotides line up with TRBD1. This TCR was sampled from a woman aged 40 to 50 with acute or convalescent COVID-19. CDR3 DNA: TGTGCCAGCAGCACCGGGACAGGTACCTACGAGCAGTACGTC. Its protein product is CASSTGTGTYEQYV.